This TCR beta chain was recovered during a study of regulatory T cells in long-lasting Graves disease. General study points: Whereas new patients shared about 980 public clonotypes, persistent patients shared more, at 2,500 to 3,500.

As to time point: newly diagnosed GD, antithyroid drugs for less than 3 months. PBMCs were the source of the RNA used for TCR sequencing. This CDR3 spans 12 amino acids. From germline, CDR1 is GTSNPN and CDR2 SVGIG (reference sequence). Trimming took off 1 base at V and 5 bases at J, with 5 bases between the two ends. Construction of TCR beta libraries relied on iRepertoire HTBI primers and on Arm-PCR targeting CDR3 regions. MiXCR, applied by TCRdb to the multiplex PCR reads, yields one record per CDR3 protein. The sample records 500,000 to 700,000 distinct CDR3 sequences, about 16% being singletons. Worth noting for this clonotype: Its specificity is unknown.

This sample also belongs to another study, concerning T cells in Graves' hyperthyroidism and ophthalmopathy. Per that paper: Diagnosis rested on symptoms, serum thyroxine and TRAb, thyroid ultrasound, and orbital computed tomography. Initially, a first-round RT-PCR of the TCR CDR3 employed the HTBI primer set.

The receptor comes from a woman between 25 and 40 years old with Graves disease. Sequenced here: peripheral blood mononuclear cells (PBMCs), sampled at new diagnosis, from a patient treated with antithyroid drugs. The genes are TRBV30 and TRBJ1-4; a weak D match, TRBD1 (5 bases). CDR3 DNA: TGTGCCTGGAGTGGGGACAATGAAAAACTGTTTTTT. Its translation: CAWSGDNEKLFF.